The 13 T cell receptor beta chains in this list originate from one sample, sequenced in a study of cytomegalovirus exposure and HLA in healthy donors (dated by TCRdb to 2017 to 2019). The library was produced with the immunoSEQ multiplex PCR assay. For the multiplex PCR, a mixture combining 60 forward primers for TCR Vbeta segments and 13 reverse primers for TCR Jbeta segments was used. TCRdb re-hosts the immuneACCESS table, in-frame sequences only. Its copies lack some clones; in the studies checked, an unresolved V gene accounts for under half of them, and the cause for the rest is not known. This sample comprises about 120,000 clones, roughly 9% of them detected only once. The ten most abundant clones make up less than 4% of the sample. The sample consisted of PBMCs. Source of these receptors: a man aged 30-40 years in good health and CMV-seronegative.

This clone was observed a few times. J is TRBJ2-2 and V is TRBV4-3; the D gene is possibly TRBD1 (6 bases). V lost 4 bases, J lost 4 bases, and 10 bases lay in between. This CDR3 comprises 14 residues. Germline CDR1 and CDR2: LGHNA and YSLEER. CDR3 protein: CASSRGDITGELFF. CDR3 bases: TGCGCCAGCAGCCGAGGGGACATCACCGGGGAGCTGTTTTTT.

The chain recombines TRBV28 with TRBJ1-1; 8 bases map to TRBD1. The CDR3 has 15 residues. The ends lost 5 bases at V and 5 bases at J; junction bases unmatched: 10. The germline V gene has CDR1 MDHEN and CDR2 SYDVKM. The CDR3 spells CASSPPGGTGTEAFF. The CDR3 DNA reads TGTGCCAGCAGTCCTCCCGGGGGGACAGGAACTGAAGCTTTCTTT.

This chain uses TRBV5-1 with TRBJ2-7, with 7 bases matching TRBD2. The CDR3 totals 13 residues. Germline CDR1 SGHRS, CDR2 YFSETQ. Unmatched junction bases numbered 6, after V lost 4 bases and J lost 5 bases. The CDR3 sequence: CASSLRGGDEQYF. In nucleotides, the CDR3 is TGCGCCAGCAGCCTAAGGGGAGGGGACGAGCAGTACTTC.

The J gene is TRBJ2-5, the V gene TRBV10-3, with D possibly being TRBD1 (7 bases). Germline assignment: CDR1 ENHRY and CDR2 SYGVKD. This CDR3 is 16 amino acids long. V was shortened by 2 bases and J by 4 bases, with 17 bases between the two germline ends. In nucleotides, the CDR3 is TGTGCCATCAGTGAGCTACCCCAGGGGGGAAGAGAGACCCAGTACTTC. Protein sequence: CAISELPQGGRETQYF.

The V call is TRBV7-2, the J call TRBJ2-1; 11 bases fit TRBD2. CDR3 length equals 18 residues. Trimming took 1 base from V and 3 from J; bases not matched to a gene: 8. Germline V gene data show CDR1 as SGHTA and CDR2 as FQGNSA. CDR3 protein: CASSLEGSGGGSYNEQFF. DNA of the CDR3: TGTGCCAGCAGCTTAGAAGGTAGCGGGGGGGGTAGCTACAATGAGCAGTTCTTC.

The gene calls are TRBV19 and TRBJ1-1; D may be TRBD1 (5 bases). CDR1 and CDR2 (germline): LNHDA, SQIVND (reference sequence). The CDR3 is made up of 13 amino acids. V gave up 6 bases and J gave up 2 bases, with 10 bases separating them. Written as DNA, the CDR3 is TGTGCCAGTAGAGTGACAGATAACACTGAAGCTTTCTTT. Translating gives CASRVTDNTEAFF.

The V and J genes are TRBV27 and TRBJ1-4; D is ambiguous. V was trimmed by 0 bases and J by 13 bases, leaving 15 bases between them. The germline V gene has CDR1 MNHEY and CDR2 SMNVEV (reference sequence). The CDR3 has 14 residues. CDR3: CASSLSLSPRLLFF. For the CDR3, the DNA is TGTGCCAGCAGTTTATCGTTATCCCCCCGACTACTGTTTTTT.

This clone was picked up a small number of times. The chain recombines TRBV11-2 with TRBJ1-6; TRBD1 agrees at 7 bases. Germline V CDR1 and CDR2: SGHAT, FQNNGV. The CDR3 length is 17 residues. V was pared by 4 bases and J by 5 bases, with 11 bases of the junction left unmatched. As DNA, the CDR3 is TGTGCCAGCAGCTCCCTCCGGGCAGGGGGTAATAATTCACCCCTCCACTTT. Translation: CASSSLRAGGNNSPLHF.

The V and J genes are TRBV18 and TRBJ1-1, with TRBD1 as a possible D gene (6 bases). Germline V CDR1 and CDR2: KGHSH, LQKENI. This CDR3 contains 15 residues. V shed 4 bases and J shed 6 bases, with 18 bases lying between them. CDR3 sequence (DNA): TGTGCCAGCTCACGCCTCCCTGCCGGGACACCTGAAGCTTTCTTT. Protein sequence: CASSRLPAGTPEAFF.

The rearrangement links TRBV11-2 to TRBJ2-3; the match to TRBD2 covers 14 bases. This CDR3 spans 15 amino acids. V lost 6 bases to trimming and J lost 6 bases; unmatched junction nucleotides: 5. Germline assignment: CDR1 SGHAT and CDR2 FQNNGV. CDR3 protein: CASRGLAGVRDTQYF. The CDR3 DNA reads as TGTGCCAGCAGGGGACTAGCGGGGGTCAGGGATACGCAGTATTTT.

This clone was detected only a few times. This chain uses TRBV7-9 with TRBJ2-3, with unresolved D. The CDR3 totals 16 residues. Germline V lookup: CDR1 SEHNR, CDR2 FQNEAQ (reference sequence). V was cut by 5 bases and J by 0 bases, with 15 bases left in between. CDR3 nucleotide sequence: TGTGCCAGCAGCCGAACCCACACCCTTAGCACAGATACGCAGTATTTT. Protein product: CASSRTHTLSTDTQYF.

This clone has just a few counts. This rearrangement joins TRBV30 to TRBJ2-5; D unclear. The V gene's germline CDR1 is GTSNPN and CDR2 SVGIG (reference sequence). This CDR3 is 12 amino acids long. V was cut by 3 bases and J by 0 bases, with 5 bases left in between. The CDR3 here is CAWSDYQETQYF. The CDR3 bases are TGTGCCTGGAGCGACTACCAAGAGACCCAGTACTTC.

The J gene is TRBJ2-3, the V gene TRBV5-1; 10 nucleotides agree with TRBD1. CDR1 and CDR2 (germline): SGHRS, YFSETQ. V dropped 0 bases and J dropped 1; count of bases not matched to a gene: 5. The CDR3 sequence is 17 residues long. The CDR3 loop reads CASSLVSGTGGTDTQYF. The CDR3 coding sequence is TGCGCCAGCAGCTTGGTTTCGGGGACAGGGGGCACAGATACGCAGTATTTT.